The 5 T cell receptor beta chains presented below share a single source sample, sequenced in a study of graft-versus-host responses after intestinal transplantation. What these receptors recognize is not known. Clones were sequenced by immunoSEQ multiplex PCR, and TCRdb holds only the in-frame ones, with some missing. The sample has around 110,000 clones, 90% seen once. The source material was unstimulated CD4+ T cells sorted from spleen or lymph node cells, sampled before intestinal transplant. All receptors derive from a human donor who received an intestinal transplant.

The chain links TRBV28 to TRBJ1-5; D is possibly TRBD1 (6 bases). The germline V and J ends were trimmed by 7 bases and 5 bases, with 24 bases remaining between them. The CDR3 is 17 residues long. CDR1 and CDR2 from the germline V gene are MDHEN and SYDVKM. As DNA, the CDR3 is TGTGCCAGCACCGAATGGCAGGGTAAGGGGGACCATCAGCCCCAGCATTTT. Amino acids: CASTEWQGKGDHQPQHF.

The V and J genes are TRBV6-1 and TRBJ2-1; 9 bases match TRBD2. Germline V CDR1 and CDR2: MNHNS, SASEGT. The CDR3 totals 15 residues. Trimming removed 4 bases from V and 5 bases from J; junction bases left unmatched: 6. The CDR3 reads CASSAPGLAHNEQFF. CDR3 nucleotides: TGTGCCAGCAGTGCTCCGGGACTAGCCCACAATGAGCAGTTCTTC.

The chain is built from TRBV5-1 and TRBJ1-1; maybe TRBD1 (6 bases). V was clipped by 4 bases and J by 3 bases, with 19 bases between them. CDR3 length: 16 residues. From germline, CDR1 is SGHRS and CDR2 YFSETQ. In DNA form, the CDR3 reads TGCGCCAGCAGCCCCCGACAGGCCTGGAAGGACACTGAAGCTTTCTTT. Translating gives CASSPRQAWKDTEAFF.

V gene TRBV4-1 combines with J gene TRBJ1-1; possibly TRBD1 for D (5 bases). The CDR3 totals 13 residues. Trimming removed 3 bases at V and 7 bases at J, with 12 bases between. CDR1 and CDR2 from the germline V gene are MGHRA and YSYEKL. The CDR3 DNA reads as TGCGCCAGCAGCCACCCCGGACACCATGAAGCTTTCTTT. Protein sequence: CASSHPGHHEAFF.

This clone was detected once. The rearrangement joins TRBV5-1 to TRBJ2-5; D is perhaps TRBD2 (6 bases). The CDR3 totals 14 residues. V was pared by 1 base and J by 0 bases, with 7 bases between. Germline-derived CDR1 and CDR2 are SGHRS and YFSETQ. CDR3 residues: CASSLRDYQETQYF. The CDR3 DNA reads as TGCGCCAGCAGCTTGAGGGACTACCAAGAGACCCAGTACTTC.